The T cell receptor beta chain described here comes from a study of identifying expanded T cells in peripheral blood. Whole-study findings and limits: Variance in clone template counts between approximately 2-week samples significantly increased with total template count across all healthy donors. Roughly 1.2 clones differed between technical replicates, versus around 15 and 19 over time.

TCRdb's table, derived via immunoSEQ multiplex PCR, lists solely in-frame clones and lacks some. The table has 100,000 or so clones, around nine tenths seen once. The CDR3 is made up of 15 amino acids. J was trimmed by 4 bases and V by 5 bases; bases with no gene match: 6. Germline CDR1 reads LNHDA; CDR2 reads SQIVND (reference sequence). A remark on this clone: Its antigen is undetermined.

The sequenced sample was blood. The clonotype originates from a person aged 18-70 years in good health. The rearrangement joins TRBV19 to TRBJ1-2; 11 nucleotides agree with TRBD1. CDR3 region: CASSPTGTGGYGYTF. The CDR3 DNA reads as TGTGCCAGTAGTCCAACCGGGACAGGGGGCTATGGCTACACCTTC.